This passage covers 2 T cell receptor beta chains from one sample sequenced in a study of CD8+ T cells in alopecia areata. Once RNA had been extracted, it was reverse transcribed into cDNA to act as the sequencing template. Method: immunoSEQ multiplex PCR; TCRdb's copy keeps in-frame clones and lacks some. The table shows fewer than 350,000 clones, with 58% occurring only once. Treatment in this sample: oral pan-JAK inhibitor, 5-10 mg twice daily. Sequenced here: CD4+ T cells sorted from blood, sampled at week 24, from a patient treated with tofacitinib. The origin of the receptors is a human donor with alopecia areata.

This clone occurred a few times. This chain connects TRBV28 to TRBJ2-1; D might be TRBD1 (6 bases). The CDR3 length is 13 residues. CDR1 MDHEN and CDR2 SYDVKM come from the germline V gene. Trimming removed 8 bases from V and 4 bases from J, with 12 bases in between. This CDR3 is CASRTDRYNEQFF. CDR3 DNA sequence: TGTGCCAGCCGGACCGACAGGTACAATGAGCAGTTCTTC.

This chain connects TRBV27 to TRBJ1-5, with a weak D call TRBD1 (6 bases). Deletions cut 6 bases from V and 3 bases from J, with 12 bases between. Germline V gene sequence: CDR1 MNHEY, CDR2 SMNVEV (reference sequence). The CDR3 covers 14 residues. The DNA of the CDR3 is TGTGCCAGCAGAAGCAGGGGCGCCAATCAGCCCCAGCATTTT. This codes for CASRSRGANQPQHF.